Listed here are 29 T cell receptor beta chains from one sample, sequenced in a study of OX40 agonist ivuxolimab in advanced cancers. Data came from immunoSEQ multiplex PCR; TCRdb stores just in-frame clones and leaves some out. This table holds 80,000 to 100,000 clones, 70% to 90% found once. The specimen was CD4+ or CD8+ T cells sorted from blood, collected in a trial of the OX40 agonist ivuxolimab. The receptor source for this set is an adult with an advanced solid tumor such as melanoma, head and neck, liver or kidney cancer.

This clone showed up just once. The rearrangement joins TRBV6-1 to TRBJ2-7, with D perhaps being TRBD1 or TRBD2 (7 bases each). The V end was cut by 4 bases, the J end by 2 bases, with 12 bases between. Germline CDR1 MNHNS, CDR2 SASEGT. CDR3 size: 14 residues. The CDR3 protein is CASSVRGGAYEQYF. Here the CDR3 DNA reads TGTGCCAGCAGTGTCAGGGGGGGGGCCTACGAGCAGTACTTC.

V and J are TRBV10-2 and TRBJ1-5, with TRBD1 identical over 8 bases. V was clipped by 3 bases and J by 4 bases; unmatched bases: 2. The CDR3 extends over 14 amino acids. Germline V gives CDR1 WSHSY, CDR2 SAAADI. CDR3 sequence reads: CASSEQGGNQPQHF. The CDR3 coding sequence is TGCGCCAGCAGTGAACAGGGGGGGAATCAGCCCCAGCATTTT.

The chain links TRBV9 to TRBJ2-2; 8 bases are shared with TRBD1. Germline V gives CDR1 SGDLS, CDR2 YYNGEE. The V gene end was trimmed by 4 bases and the J gene end by 4 bases; junction bases not matched to a gene: 6. The CDR3 loop spans 15 amino acids. The chain's CDR3 is CASSQDRALTGELFF. In DNA form, the CDR3 reads TGTGCCAGCAGCCAGGACAGGGCCCTCACCGGGGAGCTGTTTTTT. The full variable domain, rest sourced from reference TRBV9 and TRBJ2-2, is DSGVTQTPKHLITATGQRVTLRCSPRSGDLSVYWYQQSLDQGLQFLIQYYNGEERAKGNILERFSAQQFPDLHSELNLSSLELGDSALYFCASSQDRALTGELFFGEGSRLTVL.

This clone has only one observation. The chain has TRBV4-1 and TRBJ1-5; no clear D gene. CDR3 length: 13 amino acids. Germline V gene sequence: CDR1 MGHRA, CDR2 YSYEKL. V was shortened by 4 bases and J by 5 bases, with 9 bases between the two germline ends. Here the CDR3 reads CASSREGHQPQHF. CDR3 DNA sequence: TGCGCCAGCAGCCGGGAGGGTCATCAGCCCCAGCATTTT.

The gene calls are TRBV7-6 and TRBJ1-1, with unresolved D. This CDR3 comprises 13 residues. Trimming took off 6 bases at V and 5 bases at J, with 13 bases between the two ends. Germline V lookup: CDR1 SGHVS, CDR2 FNYEAQ. Here the CDR3 reads CASRGPSGTEAFF. The CDR3 DNA follows: TGTGCCAGCAGGGGTCCGTCGGGAACTGAAGCTTTCTTT. The entire variable domain, with the rest obtained from reference TRBV7-6 and TRBJ1-1, is as follows: GAGVSQSPRYKVTKRGQDVALRCDPISGHVSLYWYRQALGQGPEFLTYFNYEAQQDKSGLPNDRFSAERPEGSISTLTIQRTEQRDSAMYRCASRGPSGTEAFFGQGTRLTVV.

CDR3 residues: CASSLMGGTEAFF. In DNA, the CDR3 is TGTGCCAGCAGCCTGATGGGGGGCACTGAAGCTTTCTTT. V gene TRBV7-3 combines with J gene TRBJ1-1; D is perhaps TRBD1 (5 bases). CDR1 is SGHTA and CDR2 is FQGTGA in the germline V gene. This CDR3 has 13 residues. Trimming shortened V by 5 bases and J by 4 bases, and 11 bases separated the two germline ends. Full variable domain (outside the CDR3, taken from reference TRBV7-3 and TRBJ1-1): GAGVSQTPSNKVTEKGKYVELRCDPISGHTALYWYRQSLGQGPEFLIYFQGTGAADDSGLPNDRFFAVRPEGSVSTLKIQRTERGDSAVYLCASSLMGGTEAFFGQGTRLTVV.

The CDR3 sequence is CASSVIDGRNTEAFF. Written as DNA, the CDR3 is TGTGCCAGCAGCGTTATAGACGGACGGAACACTGAAGCTTTCTTT. The chain links TRBV9 to TRBJ1-1; unclear D gene. Germline lookup yields CDR1 SGDLS and CDR2 YYNGEE. The CDR3 runs to 15 residues. Trimming removed 2 bases from V and 1 base from J, with 12 bases in between.

The chain recombines TRBV5-8 with TRBJ2-7, with D hard to call. The V gene's germline CDR1 is SGHTS and CDR2 YDEGEE. The V end lost 0 bases, the J end lost 3 bases, and 4 bases lay between the germline ends. There are 12 residues in the CDR3. For the CDR3, the DNA is TGTGCCAGCAGCTTGGGGGGCTACGAGCAGTACTTC. Its translation is CASSLGGYEQYF.

V usage is TRBV9 and J usage is TRBJ1-1; the D is unclear. The CDR3 is 13 residues long. Deletions cut 3 bases from V and 1 base from J, with 7 bases between. Germline lookup yields CDR1 SGDLS and CDR2 YYNGEE. The CDR3 DNA reads TGTGCCAGCAGCGCGACTGGGAACACTGAAGCTTTCTTT. This translates into CASSATGNTEAFF.

In this sample, this clone turned up once. This chain uses TRBV7-9 with TRBJ1-1; 7 bases fit TRBD1. This CDR3 is 14 amino acids long. The germline V gene encodes CDR1 SEHNR and CDR2 FQNEAQ (reference sequence). The trim removed 5 bases at V and 9 bases at J, leaving 12 bases unmatched. The CDR3 loop reads CASSHGTAFSQAFF. The CDR3 nucleotides read TGTGCCAGCAGCCATGGGACAGCCTTCTCTCAAGCTTTCTTT. The whole variable domain, filled in from reference TRBV7-9 and TRBJ1-1, reads DTGVSQNPRHKITKRGQNVTFRCDPISEHNRLYWYRQTLGQGPEFLTYFQNEAQLEKSRLLSDRFSAERPKGSFSTLEIQRTEQGDSAMYLCASSHGTAFSQAFFGQGTRLTVV.

This chain connects TRBV7-2 to TRBJ2-4; 11 nucleotides line up with TRBD1. The CDR3 spans 16 residues. The germline gives CDR1 SGHTA, CDR2 FQGNSA. Unmatched junction bases numbered 3, after V lost 5 bases and J lost 0 bases. CDR3 protein: CASSPDRGRAKNIQYF. The CDR3 DNA follows: TGTGCCAGCAGCCCGGACAGGGGGCGAGCCAAAAACATTCAGTACTTC. Full variable domain (rest looked up from reference TRBV7-2 and TRBJ2-4): GAGVSQSPSNKVTEKGKDVELRCDPISGHTALYWYRQSLGQGLEFLIYFQGNSAPDKSGLPSDRFSAERTGGSVSTLTIQRTQQEDSAVYLCASSPDRGRAKNIQYFGAGTRLSVL.

The DNA of the CDR3 is TGTGCCAGTAGTCGGGGGGGTGGCATCGACGAGCAGTACTTC. Protein: CASSRGGGIDEQYF. The chain uses TRBV19 and TRBJ2-7; 8 positions match TRBD2. The CDR3 is 14 residues long. Germline trimming cut 5 bases from V and 5 bases from J; bases unmatched to any gene: 8. The germline gives CDR1 LNHDA, CDR2 SQIVND (reference sequence). The variable domain in full, with the rest retrieved from reference TRBV19 and TRBJ2-7, is DGGITQSPKYLFRKEGQNVTLSCEQNLNHDAMYWYRQDPGQGLRLIYYSQIVNDFQKGDIAEGYSVSREKKESFPLTVTSAQKNPTAFYLCASSRGGGIDEQYFGPGTRLTVT.

The chain is built from TRBV7-9 and TRBJ1-5; possible D gene TRBD1, 6 bases. Germline loops: CDR1 SEHNR, CDR2 FQNEAQ (reference sequence). Trimming removed 4 bases at V and 7 bases at J, with 14 bases between. CDR3 length: 14 residues. In DNA, the CDR3 is TGTGCCAGCAGCTCACAGGGTGGGCGGCAGCCCCAGCATTTT. The encoded protein is CASSSQGGRQPQHF.

The chain is built from TRBV9 and TRBJ2-7; TRBD1 aligns across 9 bases. V shed 0 bases and J 6 bases; nucleotides not matched to a gene: 4. Germline V gene lookup returns CDR1 SGDLS and CDR2 YYNGEE. The CDR3 loop spans 14 amino acids. In nucleotides, the CDR3 is TGTGCCAGCAGCGTAGCGGACAGGGGTGGCGAGCAGTACTTC. This encodes CASSVADRGGEQYF.

The genes are TRBV7-9 and TRBJ1-2, with TRBD1 matching 8 bases. Germline CDR1 is SEHNR and CDR2 is FQNEAQ (reference sequence). V was pared by 5 bases and J by 2 bases, with 7 bases of the junction left unmatched. CDR3 length: 15 amino acids. The CDR3 region has the DNA TGTGCCAGCAGCATGACAGGGGTAGGGAACTATGGCTACACCTTC. Its protein is CASSMTGVGNYGYTF.

The rearrangement links TRBV13 to TRBJ2-5; the match to TRBD2 covers 9 bases. Trimming took 8 bases from V and 2 from J; bases not matched to a gene: 3. The germline V gene encodes CDR1 PRHDT and CDR2 FYEKMQ (reference sequence). CDR3 size: 13 residues. This CDR3 reads CASLRGGQETQYF. CDR3 nucleotides: TGTGCCAGCCTGCGGGGGGGGCAAGAGACCCAGTACTTC.

This clone has just one count. The rearrangement uses TRBV2 and TRBJ2-2, with 8 bases matching TRBD1. The V and J ends lost 6 bases and 4 bases, in that order; junction bases with no gene match: 7. The CDR3 runs to 15 residues. CDR1 SNHLY and CDR2 FYNNEI come from the germline V gene. CDR3 region: CASRKDREGTGELFF. CDR3 nucleotide sequence: TGTGCCAGCAGGAAGGACAGGGAAGGCACCGGGGAGCTGTTTTTT.

The chain is built from TRBV7-2 and TRBJ2-7; D possibly corresponds to TRBD1 (6 bases). V was cut by 5 bases and J by 3 bases, with 26 bases left in between. CDR3 length equals 18 residues. Germline V gives CDR1 SGHTA, CDR2 FQGNSA. CDR3 region: CASSPYPRNSPRGYEQYF. The CDR3 DNA is TGTGCCAGCAGCCCCTACCCCCGTAATTCCCCCAGGGGCTACGAGCAGTACTTC.

V and J are TRBV5-8 and TRBJ2-3; 8 bases are a match to TRBD2. Germline lookup yields CDR1 SGHTS and CDR2 YDEGEE. Trimming removed 4 bases from V and 4 bases from J; junction bases left unmatched: 11. The CDR3 runs to 16 residues. The CDR3 bases are TGTGCCAGCAGCGCCCCGCGGGGGGACGGACCAGATACGCAGTATTTT. Translating gives CASSAPRGDGPDTQYF.

The chain combines TRBV7-8 with TRBJ2-1, with 9 bases identical to TRBD1. The CDR3 has 16 amino acids. Germline CDR1 and CDR2: SGHVS and FQNEAQ. V gave up 2 bases and J gave up 7 bases; unmatched junction bases: 9. In DNA form, the CDR3 reads TGTGCCAGCAGCTTACTAGGAGGGACAGGGTGGAATGAGCAGTTCTTC. It yields the protein CASSLLGGTGWNEQFF.

The V call is TRBV5-1, the J call TRBJ2-7, with 7 bases fitting TRBD2. This CDR3 has 17 amino acids. Germline V gives CDR1 SGHRS, CDR2 YFSETQ. The V gene end was trimmed by 0 bases and the J gene end by 3 bases; junction bases not matched to a gene: 12. The CDR3, as DNA: TGCGCCAGCAGCTTGGGTAGGGCTCGGGGGAGGGGCTACGAGCAGTACTTC. It yields the protein CASSLGRARGRGYEQYF.

This chain connects TRBV5-4 to TRBJ1-1; TRBD1 is a possible D gene (5 bases). Per germline, CDR1 SGHNT and CDR2 YYREEE (reference sequence). V was clipped by 0 bases and J by 2 bases, with 11 bases between them. The CDR3 sequence is 15 residues long. The CDR3: CASSLGGRINTEAFF. Written as DNA, the CDR3 is TGTGCCAGCAGCTTGGGGGGACGGATAAACACTGAAGCTTTCTTT.

The rearrangement uses TRBV6-6 and TRBJ1-1; 10 nucleotides match TRBD1. Germline V CDR1 and CDR2: MNHNY, SVGAGI (reference sequence). CDR3 length: 14 amino acids. V shed 2 bases and J 9 bases; nucleotides not matched to a gene: 6. The CDR3 loop reads CASSYPGQGEKAFF. CDR3 in DNA: TGTGCCAGCAGTTACCCCGGACAGGGGGAGAAAGCTTTCTTT.

The genes are TRBV5-4 and TRBJ1-1, with D perhaps TRBD1 (5 bases). Germline V gives CDR1 SGHNT, CDR2 YYREEE (reference sequence). V gave up 1 base and J gave up 7 bases, with 8 bases separating them. The CDR3 covers 12 residues. The CDR3 protein is CASSLLGVEAFF. CDR3 bases: TGTGCCAGCAGCTTGCTGGGGGTTGAAGCTTTCTTT.

The chain joins TRBV19 to TRBJ1-6; D is perhaps TRBD1 (6 bases). The CDR3 is made up of 16 amino acids. Germline CDR1 reads LNHDA; CDR2 reads SQIVND (reference sequence). V lost 5 bases to trimming and J lost 9 bases, with 20 bases between them. The CDR3 coding sequence is TGTGCCAGTAGTTCCCGAAGGCAGGGGATAGGTTCACCCCTCCACTTT. This translates into CASSSRRQGIGSPLHF.

This chain connects TRBV11-3 to TRBJ1-1, with 9 bases that match TRBD1. CDR1 and CDR2 (germline): SGHNT, YENEEA. The ends lost 5 bases at V and 3 bases at J; junction bases unmatched: 10. This CDR3 is built from 16 residues. The CDR3 DNA follows: TGTGCCAGCAGCCCTTACAGGGGGCGATTTGACACTGAAGCTTTCTTT. Its translation: CASSPYRGRFDTEAFF.

This chain joins TRBV30 and TRBJ2-1; perhaps TRBD2 as D (5 bases). Germline V gives CDR1 GTSNPN, CDR2 SVGIG (reference sequence). CDR3 length equals 12 residues. Trimming stripped 1 base from V and 8 bases from J, with 9 bases between. The CDR3 DNA reads as TGTGCCTGGAGTGCAGGCGGGCATGAGCAGTTCTTC. Translation: CAWSAGGHEQFF.

The V gene is TRBV6-1, the J gene TRBJ2-3, with TRBD2 matching over 11 bases. Germline CDR1 is MNHNS and CDR2 is SASEGT. Losses at the gene ends were 4 bases for V and 5 bases for J; bases not matched to a gene: 5. The length of the CDR3 is 15 residues. DNA of the CDR3: TGTGCCAGCAGTGGACTAGCGGGGACGGGAGATACGCAGTATTTT. It codes for CASSGLAGTGDTQYF.

This chain uses TRBV9 with TRBJ2-2, with a possible D match to TRBD2 (7 bases). The CDR3 sequence is 16 residues long. The V and J ends lost 4 bases and 8 bases respectively, with 21 bases between them. The germline V gene encodes CDR1 SGDLS and CDR2 YYNGEE. Written as DNA, the CDR3 is TGTGCCAGCAGCCTAGGGGGGGCTTCCCCAAGGGGGGAGCTGTTTTTT. Protein: CASSLGGASPRGELFF.